This T cell receptor beta chain was obtained from a study of breast tumors, draining lymph nodes, adjacent tissues. For this clonotype: What it binds is not known. A much more abundant neighbour one base away suggests this may be a read error.

TCRdb reprocessed the multiplex PCR reads via MiXCR and lists one record per CDR3 protein. The data contain some 170,000 distinct CDR3 sequences, more than 25% of them singletons. The lymph nodes were axillary draining lymph nodes from breast cancer patients. General observations from the study: Tumor TCR diversity was below lymph nodes but above nontumor tissue. The lymph node origin of tumor T cells was framed as consistent with a hypothesis, not demonstrated. Data fit most tumor T cells coming from lymph node, expanding in tumor.

Source material: axillary lymph node tissue. This receptor was obtained from a female donor with breast cancer. Some clones in this sample may be carry-over from other donors' samples.

The CDR3 region has the DNA TGTGCCAGCAGTCACTCGCGGGGGTACACCGGGGAGCTGTTTTTT. Translation gives CASSHSRGYTGELFF. The V gene is TRBV6-5, the J gene TRBJ2-2; 7 positions match TRBD2. The CDR3 loop spans 15 amino acids. Germline CDR1 is MNHEY and CDR2 is SVGAGI.